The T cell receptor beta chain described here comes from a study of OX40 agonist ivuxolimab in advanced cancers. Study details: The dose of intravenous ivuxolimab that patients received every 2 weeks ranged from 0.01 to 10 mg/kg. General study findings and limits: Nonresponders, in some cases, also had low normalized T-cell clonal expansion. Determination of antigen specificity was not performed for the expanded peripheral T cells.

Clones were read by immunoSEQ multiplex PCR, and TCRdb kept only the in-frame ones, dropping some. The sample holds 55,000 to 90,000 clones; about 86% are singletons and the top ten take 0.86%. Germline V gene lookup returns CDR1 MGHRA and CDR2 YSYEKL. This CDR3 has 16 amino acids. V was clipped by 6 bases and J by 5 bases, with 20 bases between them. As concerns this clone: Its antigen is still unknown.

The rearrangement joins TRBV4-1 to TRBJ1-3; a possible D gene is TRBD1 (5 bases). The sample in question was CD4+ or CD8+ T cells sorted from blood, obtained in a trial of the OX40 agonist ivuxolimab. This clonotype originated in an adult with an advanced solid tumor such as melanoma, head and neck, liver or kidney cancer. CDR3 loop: CASRKNVLGDRNTIYF. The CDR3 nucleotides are TGCGCCAGCAGGAAAAATGTCCTCGGGGACCGAAACACCATATATTTT.